The 25 T cell receptor beta chains listed next were all sequenced from one sample in a study of beta chain features in type 1 diabetes. TCRB transcripts that were expressed got sequenced, as all of the isolated RNA had been reverse transcribed. Sequenced by immunoSEQ multiplex PCR; TCRdb stores in-frame clones only, minus some. This table holds some 230,000 clones, about 9.3% found once. The source material was naive CD4+ T cells from blood. The receptors were gathered from a woman under 30 in good health.

The chain employs TRBV6-5 and TRBJ2-2, with D maybe TRBD1 (5 bases). Germline loops: CDR1 MNHEY, CDR2 SVGAGI. Trimming took 0 bases from V and 4 from J, leaving 12 bases between them. The CDR3 runs 16 residues. The CDR3 loop reads CASSYSYPGSTGELFF. The CDR3 DNA reads TGTGCCAGCAGTTACTCTTACCCAGGGTCCACCGGGGAGCTGTTTTTT.

This clone was counted a few times. The chain links TRBV5-1 to TRBJ1-2; the match to TRBD1 covers 8 bases. Germline-derived CDR1 and CDR2 are SGHRS and YFSETQ. This CDR3 contains 18 residues. J gave up 0 bases and V 4 bases, and 14 bases lay outside the gene matches. For the CDR3, the DNA is TGCGCCAGCAGCAGTGAGCGACAGGGGTTAAGTGCTAACTATGGCTACACCTTC. This codes for CASSSERQGLSANYGYTF.

V is TRBV6-5 and J is TRBJ2-5; a possible D gene is TRBD2 (5 bases). CDR1 and CDR2 (germline): MNHEY, SVGAGI. The V and J ends lost 6 bases and 7 bases respectively, with 18 bases between them. The CDR3 is 14 residues long. The CDR3 is CASRPMGAEGTQYF. CDR3 nucleotides: TGTGCCAGCAGACCTATGGGAGCCGAGGGGACCCAGTACTTC.

There are a few counts of this clone. The chain recombines TRBV5-4 with TRBJ1-4, with unresolved D. Germline V gene data show CDR1 as SGHNT and CDR2 as YYREEE (reference sequence). CDR3 length: 15 residues. V lost 3 bases and J 4 bases, leaving 13 bases between the germline ends. This CDR3 reads CASSSQAAVNEKLFF. The CDR3 nucleotides are TGTGCCAGCAGCTCTCAGGCCGCCGTTAATGAAAAACTGTTTTTT.

This chain joins TRBV19 and TRBJ2-1; the match to TRBD1 covers 9 bases. There are 14 residues in the CDR3. V lost 5 bases and J lost 9; bases outside the gene matches: 8. Germline assignment: CDR1 LNHDA and CDR2 SQIVND (reference sequence). CDR3 residues: CASSSGTGFLEQFF. The CDR3 DNA follows: TGTGCCAGTAGTTCCGGGACAGGGTTCCTTGAGCAGTTCTTC.

V and J are TRBV2 and TRBJ1-2; weak D call: TRBD1 (5 bases). Germline V CDR1 and CDR2: SNHLY, FYNNEI. V lost 4 bases to trimming and J lost 4 bases, with 10 bases between them. The CDR3 has 13 amino acids. The CDR3 loop reads CASSGQGSYGYTF. CDR3 DNA sequence: TGTGCCAGCAGTGGGCAGGGAAGCTATGGCTACACCTTC.

The V call is TRBV4-1, the J call TRBJ1-6, with 8 bases that match TRBD1. The CDR3 contains 16 residues. The ends lost 0 bases at V and 6 bases at J; junction bases unmatched: 4. CDR1 is MGHRA and CDR2 is YSYEKL in the germline V gene. The CDR3 bases are TGCGCCAGCAGCCAAGAGGGTCAGGGGGCTAATTCACCCCTCCACTTT. Translating gives CASSQEGQGANSPLHF.

The CDR3 DNA sequence: TGTGCCACCAGCAGAGCCAGTAGGGGACAGCCCCAGCATTTT. Translated: CATSRASRGQPQHF. The V call is TRBV15, the J call TRBJ1-5; possibly TRBD1 for D (5 bases). Germline assignment: CDR1 LNHNV and CDR2 YYDKDF (reference sequence). The germline V and J ends were trimmed by 1 base and 7 bases, with 11 bases remaining between them. The length of the CDR3 is 14 residues.

This clone occurred many times. The chain has TRBV4-2 and TRBJ2-7; 7 nucleotides agree with TRBD1. Germline V CDR1 and CDR2: LGHNA, YNFKEQ. Trimming removed 4 bases from V and 3 bases from J; junction bases left unmatched: 3. The CDR3 contains 13 residues. The CDR3 DNA sequence: TGTGCCAGCAGCCCAACAGGGGTCTACGAGCAGTACTTC. Translation gives CASSPTGVYEQYF.

This clone showed up just a few times. CDR3 region: CAGGYQETQYF. CDR3 sequence (DNA): TGTGCCGGGGGGTACCAAGAGACCCAGTACTTC. This rearrangement joins TRBV30 to TRBJ2-5; weak D call: TRBD2 (6 bases). Trimming shortened V by 8 bases and J by 0 bases, and 7 bases separated the two germline ends. The CDR3 covers 11 residues. Germline lookup yields CDR1 GTSNPN and CDR2 SVGIG (reference sequence).

This clone was detected only a few times. The CDR3 sequence is CASSFSRGPSYNEQFF. The CDR3 DNA sequence: TGCGCCAGCAGCTTCTCGCGGGGGCCGTCCTACAATGAGCAGTTCTTC. The V and J genes are TRBV5-1 and TRBJ2-1; maybe TRBD2 (7 bases). Between the trimmed V and J ends, which lost 2 bases and 1 base, there was a span of 13 bases. The CDR3 spans 16 residues. Germline CDR1 and CDR2: SGHRS and YFSETQ.

The chain recombines TRBV11-2 with TRBJ2-7, with 9 bases that match TRBD2. The CDR3 is 17 amino acids. The junction had 11 bases not matched to a gene; V was cut back by 5 bases and J by 0 bases. Germline CDR1 reads SGHAT; CDR2 reads FQNNGV. The CDR3 loop is CASSPGLALGSSYEQYF. In DNA, the CDR3 is TGTGCCAGCAGCCCGGGACTAGCCTTGGGTAGCTCCTACGAGCAGTACTTC.

The genes are TRBV29-1 and TRBJ2-2, with 12 bases aligning to TRBD2. Germline V lookup: CDR1 SQVTM, CDR2 ANQGSEA. The CDR3 has 15 residues. Unmatched junction bases numbered 3, after V lost 5 bases and J lost 2 bases. The CDR3 nucleotides read TGCAGCGTTAGGACTAGCGGGATCAACACCGGGGAGCTGTTTTTT. This gives the protein CSVRTSGINTGELFF.

The V gene is TRBV28, the J gene TRBJ2-7; 7 nucleotides match TRBD1. V was pared by 8 bases and J by 2 bases, with 6 bases of the junction left unmatched. Germline CDR1 reads MDHEN; CDR2 reads SYDVKM. This CDR3 has 13 residues. CDR3 region: CASGGQLPYEQYF. Here the CDR3 DNA reads TGTGCCAGCGGGGGACAGCTGCCCTACGAGCAGTACTTC.

This sequence joins TRBV6-1 and TRBJ2-7; tentatively, D is TRBD1 (5 bases). Germline CDR1 and CDR2: MNHNS and SASEGT. The CDR3 is made up of 17 amino acids. V was cut by 0 bases and J by 0 bases, with 15 bases left in between. The CDR3 sequence is CASSEARLTDSSYEQYF. CDR3 nucleotides: TGTGCCAGCAGTGAAGCGCGTTTGACTGACAGCTCCTACGAGCAGTACTTC.

CDR3 sequence: CASSLQRQPSYNEQFF. In DNA form, the CDR3 reads TGTGCCAGCAGCCTCCAGAGACAGCCCTCCTACAATGAGCAGTTCTTC. The chain combines TRBV27 with TRBJ2-1; D may be TRBD1 (5 bases). The germline CDR1 and CDR2 sequences are MNHEY and SMNVEV (reference sequence). Trimming shortened V by 6 bases and J by 0 bases, and 15 bases separated the two germline ends. This CDR3 region has 16 residues.

The J gene is TRBJ1-5, the V gene TRBV18, with TRBD1 identical over 9 bases. Trimming at V came to 0 bases and at J to 10 bases, leaving 10 bases not matched to a gene. CDR3 length equals 16 residues. CDR1 is KGHSH and CDR2 is LQKENI in the germline V gene. CDR3 coding DNA: TGTGCCAGCTCACCACCGTCTTCCGGGACAGGGAGTCCCCAGCATTTT. Translation: CASSPPSSGTGSPQHF. Drawing the rest from reference TRBV18 and TRBJ1-5, the complete variable domain is NAGVMQNPRHLVRRRGQEARLRCSPMKGHSHVYWYRQLPEEGLKFMVYLQKENIIDESGMPKERFSAEFPKEGPSILRIQQVVRGDSAAYFCASSPPSSGTGSPQHFGDGTRLSIL.

This clone has just one count. This sequence joins TRBV11-2 and TRBJ2-1; the D gene is possibly TRBD1 (6 bases). The ends were cut back, 1 base at V and 9 bases at J, with 13 bases in the middle. The CDR3 runs to 14 residues. Germline CDR1 SGHAT, CDR2 FQNNGV. The CDR3 reads CASSLGGQGREQFF. In nucleotides, the CDR3 is TGTGCCAGCAGCTTAGGTGGTCAGGGGCGTGAGCAGTTCTTC. The full variable domain, its missing parts supplied by reference TRBV11-2 and TRBJ2-1, is EAGVAQSPRYKIIEKRQSVAFWCNPISGHATLYWYQQILGQGPKLLIQFQNNGVVDDSQLPKDRFSAERLKGVDSTLKIQPAKLEDSAVYLCASSLGGQGREQFFGPGTRLTVL.

In its sample, this clone was seen a few times. The rearrangement links TRBV18 to TRBJ2-1; TRBD2 is a possible D gene (6 bases). CDR3 size: 18 residues. Germline-derived CDR1 and CDR2 are KGHSH and LQKENI. V was trimmed by 1 base and J by 0 bases, leaving 16 bases between them. The CDR3 is CASSPLSGGTSSYNEQFF. CDR3 DNA sequence: TGTGCCAGCTCACCACTATCCGGCGGGACCAGCTCCTACAATGAGCAGTTCTTC.

The chain carries TRBV5-1 and TRBJ1-2; 9 bases are shared with TRBD1. Looked up from germline, CDR1 is SGHRS and CDR2 is YFSETQ. The junction had 6 bases not matched to a gene; V was cut back by 5 bases and J by 4 bases. This CDR3 comprises 14 residues. DNA of the CDR3: TGCGCCAGCAGTACCGGGACAGGGTCCTATGGCTACACCTTC. This translates into CASSTGTGSYGYTF. Filled out from reference TRBV5-1 and TRBJ1-2, the complete variable domain reads KAGVTQTPRYLIKTRGQQVTLSCSPISGHRSVSWYQQTPGQGLQFLFEYFSETQRNKGNFPGRFSGRQFSNSRSEMNVSTLELGDSALYLCASSTGTGSYGYTFGSGTRLTVV.

This clone has only one observation. As DNA, the CDR3 is TGTGCCACCAGCAGAGATCGGAGGGATGGCTACACCTTC. Its translation: CATSRDRRDGYTF. The chain employs TRBV15 and TRBJ1-2; D remains unclear. Germline CDR1 and CDR2: LNHNV and YYDKDF (reference sequence). The CDR3 sequence is 13 residues long. Trimming took off 0 bases at V and 6 bases at J, with 8 bases between the two ends.

The chain uses TRBV10-3 and TRBJ2-7; a weak D match, TRBD1 (6 bases). V shed 5 bases and J shed 0 bases, with 14 bases lying between them. This CDR3 is 15 amino acids long. Germline assignment: CDR1 ENHRY and CDR2 SYGVKD. The CDR3 here is CAISKQGKDSYEQYF. In DNA form, the CDR3 reads TGTGCCATCAGTAAACAGGGAAAGGACTCCTACGAGCAGTACTTC.

The sample holds a few counts of this clone. The rearrangement links TRBV5-1 to TRBJ1-2; 9 bases are shared with TRBD1. After removal of 0 bases from V and 8 bases from J, the junction contained 8 bases not matched to a gene. Germline V gene data show CDR1 as SGHRS and CDR2 as YFSETQ. The CDR3 contains 15 residues. CDR3 nucleotides: TGCGCCAGCAGCTTGGCTTCCGGGACAGGGATCGGCTACACCTTC. Residues: CASSLASGTGIGYTF.

This chain links TRBV4-1 with TRBJ2-7; 13 bases fit TRBD2. Losses at the gene ends were 2 bases for V and 2 bases for J; bases not matched to a gene: 3. The CDR3 totals 16 residues. Germline assignment: CDR1 MGHRA and CDR2 YSYEKL. The DNA of the CDR3 is TGCGCCAGCAGCCAAAGACTAGCGGGAGGTCCCTACGAGCAGTACTTC. Its translation is CASSQRLAGGPYEQYF.

This rearrangement joins TRBV9 to TRBJ1-1, with no clear D. V lost 3 bases, J lost 0 bases, and 9 bases lay in between. This CDR3 spans 14 amino acids. CDR1 and CDR2 (germline): SGDLS, YYNGEE. This chain's CDR3 is CASSERRVNTEAFF. DNA of the CDR3: TGTGCCAGCAGCGAACGGCGGGTGAACACTGAAGCTTTCTTT. Using reference TRBV9 and TRBJ1-1 for the parts outside the CDR3, the full variable domain is DSGVTQTPKHLITATGQRVTLRCSPRSGDLSVYWYQQSLDQGLQFLIQYYNGEERAKGNILERFSAQQFPDLHSELNLSSLELGDSALYFCASSERRVNTEAFFGQGTRLTVV.